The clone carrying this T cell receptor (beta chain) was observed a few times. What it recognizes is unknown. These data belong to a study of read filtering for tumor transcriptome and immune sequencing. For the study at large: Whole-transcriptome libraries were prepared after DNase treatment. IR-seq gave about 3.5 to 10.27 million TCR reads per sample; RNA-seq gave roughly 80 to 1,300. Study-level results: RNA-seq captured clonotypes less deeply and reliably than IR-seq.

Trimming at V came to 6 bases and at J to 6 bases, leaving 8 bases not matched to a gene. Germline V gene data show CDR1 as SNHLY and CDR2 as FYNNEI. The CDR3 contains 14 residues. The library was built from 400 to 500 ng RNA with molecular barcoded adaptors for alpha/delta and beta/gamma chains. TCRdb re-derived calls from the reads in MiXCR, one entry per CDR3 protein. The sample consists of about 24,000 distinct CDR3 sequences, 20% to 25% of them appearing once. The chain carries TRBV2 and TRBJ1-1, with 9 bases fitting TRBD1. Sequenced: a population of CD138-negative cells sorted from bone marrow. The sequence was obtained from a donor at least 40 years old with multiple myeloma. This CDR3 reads CASRATGGRSEAFF. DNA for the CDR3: TGTGCCAGCAGGGCGACAGGGGGAAGGTCTGAAGCTTTCTTT.